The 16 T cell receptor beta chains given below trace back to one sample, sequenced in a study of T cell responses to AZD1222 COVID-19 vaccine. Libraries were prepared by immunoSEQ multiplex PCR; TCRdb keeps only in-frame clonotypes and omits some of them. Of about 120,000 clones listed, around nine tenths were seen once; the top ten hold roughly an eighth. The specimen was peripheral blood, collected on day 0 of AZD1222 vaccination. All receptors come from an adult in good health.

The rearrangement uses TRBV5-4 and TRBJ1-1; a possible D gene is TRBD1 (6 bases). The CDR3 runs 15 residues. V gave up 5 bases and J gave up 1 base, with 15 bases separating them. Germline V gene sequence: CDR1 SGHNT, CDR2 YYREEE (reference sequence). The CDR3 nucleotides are TGTGCCAGCAGTCCTCCCGGGGGACAGAACACTGAAGCTTTCTTT. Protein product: CASSPPGGQNTEAFF.

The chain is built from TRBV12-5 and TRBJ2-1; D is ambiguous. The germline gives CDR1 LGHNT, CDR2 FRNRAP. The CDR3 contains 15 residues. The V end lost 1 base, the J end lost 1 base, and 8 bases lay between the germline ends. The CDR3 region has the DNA TGTGCTAGTGGTTTGGCCGACTTGTCCTACAATGAGCAGTTCTTC. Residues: CASGLADLSYNEQFF.

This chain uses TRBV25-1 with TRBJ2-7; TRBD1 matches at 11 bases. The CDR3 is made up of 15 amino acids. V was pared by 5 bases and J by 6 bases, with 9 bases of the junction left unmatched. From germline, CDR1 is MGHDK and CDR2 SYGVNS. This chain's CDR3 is CASSLGQGASGEQYF. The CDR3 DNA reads TGTGCCAGCAGTCTAGGACAGGGGGCGTCGGGCGAGCAGTACTTC.

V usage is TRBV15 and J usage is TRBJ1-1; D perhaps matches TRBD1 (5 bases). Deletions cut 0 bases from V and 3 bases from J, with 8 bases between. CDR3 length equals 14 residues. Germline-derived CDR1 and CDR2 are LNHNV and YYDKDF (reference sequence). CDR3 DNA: TGTGCCACCAGCAGAGACTTGACAGACACTGAAGCTTTCTTT. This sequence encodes CATSRDLTDTEAFF.

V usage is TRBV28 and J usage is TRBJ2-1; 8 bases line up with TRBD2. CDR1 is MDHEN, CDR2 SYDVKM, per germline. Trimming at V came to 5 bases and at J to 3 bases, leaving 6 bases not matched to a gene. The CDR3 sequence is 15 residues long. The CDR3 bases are TGTGCCAGCAGTCTCACGGGACTAGGCTACAATGAGCAGTTCTTC. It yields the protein CASSLTGLGYNEQFF.

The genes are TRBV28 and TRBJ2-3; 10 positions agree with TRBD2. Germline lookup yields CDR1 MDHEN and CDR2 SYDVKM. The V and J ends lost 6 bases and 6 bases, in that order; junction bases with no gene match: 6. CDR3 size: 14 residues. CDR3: CASRSSGRGDTQYF. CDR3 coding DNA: TGTGCCAGCAGATCTAGCGGGAGAGGCGATACGCAGTATTTT.

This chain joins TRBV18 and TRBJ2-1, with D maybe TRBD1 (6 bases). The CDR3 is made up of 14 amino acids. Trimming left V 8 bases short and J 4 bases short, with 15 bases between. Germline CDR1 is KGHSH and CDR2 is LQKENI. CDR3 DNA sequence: TGTGCCAGCAACCGGGACAACCTTTACAATGAGCAGTTCTTC. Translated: CASNRDNLYNEQFF.

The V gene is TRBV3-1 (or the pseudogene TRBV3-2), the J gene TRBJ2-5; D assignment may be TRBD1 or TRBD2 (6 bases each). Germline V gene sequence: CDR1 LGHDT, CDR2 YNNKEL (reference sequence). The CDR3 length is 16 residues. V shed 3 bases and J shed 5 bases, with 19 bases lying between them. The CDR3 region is CASSQMRVGGQETQYF. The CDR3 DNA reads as TGTGCCAGCAGCCAGATGCGGGTTGGGGGGCAGGAGACCCAGTACTTC.

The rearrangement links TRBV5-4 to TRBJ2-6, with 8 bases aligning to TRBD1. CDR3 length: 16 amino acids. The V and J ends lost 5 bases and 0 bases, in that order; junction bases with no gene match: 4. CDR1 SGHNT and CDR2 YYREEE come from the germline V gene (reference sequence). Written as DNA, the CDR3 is TGTGCCAGCAGTGGGACAGGAGGCTCTGGGGCCAACGTCCTGACTTTC. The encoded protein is CASSGTGGSGANVLTF.

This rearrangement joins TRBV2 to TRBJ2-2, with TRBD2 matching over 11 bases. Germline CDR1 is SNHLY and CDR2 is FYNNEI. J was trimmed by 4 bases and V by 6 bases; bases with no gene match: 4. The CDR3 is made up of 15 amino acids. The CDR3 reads CASSPLAGVTGELFF. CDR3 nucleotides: TGTGCCAGCAGCCCACTAGCGGGAGTCACCGGGGAGCTGTTTTTT.

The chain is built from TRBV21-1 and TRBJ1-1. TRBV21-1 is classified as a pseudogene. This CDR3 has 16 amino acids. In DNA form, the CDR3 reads TGTGCCAGCAGCAAACGGGAGAGGGGCCTGAACACTGAAGCTTTCTTT. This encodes CASSKRERGLNTEAFF.

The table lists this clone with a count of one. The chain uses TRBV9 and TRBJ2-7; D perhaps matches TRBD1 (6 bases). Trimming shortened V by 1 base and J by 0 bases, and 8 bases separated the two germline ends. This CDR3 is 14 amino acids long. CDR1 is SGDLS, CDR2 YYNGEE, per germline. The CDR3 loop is CASSVRGSSYEQYF. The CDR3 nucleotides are TGTGCCAGCAGCGTAAGGGGGAGCTCCTACGAGCAGTACTTC.

CDR3 nucleotides: TGTGCCAGCAGTCTAAGGACAGAAGAGACCCAGTACTTC. It translates to CASSLRTEETQYF. The J gene is TRBJ2-5, the V gene TRBV3-1 (or the pseudogene TRBV3-2); the D gene is possibly TRBD1 (6 bases). This CDR3 contains 13 residues. Germline CDR1 LGHDT, CDR2 YNNKEL (reference sequence). V shed 6 bases and J shed 3 bases, with 11 bases lying between them.

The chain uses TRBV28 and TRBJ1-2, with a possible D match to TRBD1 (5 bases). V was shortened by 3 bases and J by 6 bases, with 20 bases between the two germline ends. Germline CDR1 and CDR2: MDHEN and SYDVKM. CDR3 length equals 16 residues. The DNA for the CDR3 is TGTGCCAGCAGTTTGAGGGGAAGACAGCTGGGAAATGGCTACACCTTC. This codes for CASSLRGRQLGNGYTF.

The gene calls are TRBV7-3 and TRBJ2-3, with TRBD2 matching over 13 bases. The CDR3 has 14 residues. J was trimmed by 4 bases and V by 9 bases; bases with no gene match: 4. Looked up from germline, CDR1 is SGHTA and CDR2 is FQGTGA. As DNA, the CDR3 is TGTGCCAGTTCGACTAGCGGGAGGTCAGATACGCAGTATTTT. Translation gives CASSTSGRSDTQYF.

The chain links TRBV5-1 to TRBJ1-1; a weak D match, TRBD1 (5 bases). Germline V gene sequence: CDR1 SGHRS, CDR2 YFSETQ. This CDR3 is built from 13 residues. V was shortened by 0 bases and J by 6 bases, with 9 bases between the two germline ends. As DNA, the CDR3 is TGCGCCAGCAGCTTGGTGGGGGACGCTGAAGCTTTCTTT. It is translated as CASSLVGDAEAFF.